The 20 T cell receptor beta chains below all came from one sample that was sequenced in a study of regulatory T cells in long-lasting Graves disease. In building TCR beta libraries, iRepertoire HTBI primers were used together with Arm-PCR of CDR3 regions. MiXCR, run by TCRdb on the multiplex PCR reads, gives a single entry per CDR3 protein. This sample yields about 470,000 distinct CDR3 sequences, of which about 20% are seen a single time; about 8.3% belongs to the top ten. Time point defined: persistent/refractory GD, antithyroid drugs over 5 years with positive TRAb. PBMC RNA served as the TCR library source. Sequences were derived from peripheral blood mononuclear cells (PBMCs), sampled when the disease was refractory, from a patient treated with antithyroid drugs. The source of these receptors is a female donor with Graves disease.

Worth noting for this clonotype: A single base separates this from a much larger clone, so it may be a read error. The chain couples TRBV28 to TRBJ1-5; D uncertain. Trimming stripped 7 bases from V and 8 bases from J, with 12 bases between. Germline CDR1 MDHEN, CDR2 SYDVKM. This CDR3 has 12 residues. Written as DNA, the CDR3 is TGTGCCAGCAAGGAAGGAATAGAGCCCCAGCATTTT. Amino acid sequence: CASKEGIEPQHF.

This clonotype was found many times. The chain joins TRBV4-1 to TRBJ1-1, with TRBD1 as a possible D gene (5 bases). CDR3 length equals 15 residues. The V gene's germline CDR1 is MGHRA and CDR2 YSYEKL. The V end lost 0 bases, the J end lost 1 base, and 9 bases lay between the germline ends. The CDR3 here is CASSQEGAQNTEAFF. The CDR3 DNA reads as TGCGCCAGCAGCCAAGAAGGGGCGCAGAACACTGAAGCTTTCTTT.

This clonotype was detected only a few times. The CDR3 loop reads CASSRTTDTQYF. The CDR3 DNA reads TGTGCCAGCAGTAGGACTACAGATACGCAGTATTTT. The chain employs TRBV28 and TRBJ2-3; D is perhaps TRBD2 (5 bases). V was clipped by 5 bases and J by 3 bases, with 6 bases between them. From germline, CDR1 is MDHEN and CDR2 SYDVKM. There are 12 residues in the CDR3. Full variable domain (outside the CDR3, taken from reference TRBV28 and TRBJ2-3): DVKVTQSSRYLVKRTGEKVFLECVQDMDHENMFWYRQDPGLGLRLIYFSYDVKMKEKGDIPEGYSVSREKKERFSLILESASTNQTSMYLCASSRTTDTQYFGPGTRLTVL.

The V call is TRBV18, the J call TRBJ2-7; the D gene is possibly TRBD1 (5 bases). CDR1 is KGHSH, CDR2 LQKENI, per germline. The CDR3 has 13 residues. Trimming pared 6 bases from V and 2 bases from J, leaving 11 bases between. CDR3 DNA sequence: TGTGCCAGCTCCCGACAGAGAACCTACGAGCAGTACTTC. Its translation: CASSRQRTYEQYF. The full variable domain, rest sourced from reference TRBV18 and TRBJ2-7, is NAGVMQNPRHLVRRRGQEARLRCSPMKGHSHVYWYRQLPEEGLKFMVYLQKENIIDESGMPKERFSAEFPKEGPSILRIQQVVRGDSAAYFCASSRQRTYEQYFGPGTRLTVT.

There are many counts of this clonotype. This chain joins TRBV28 and TRBJ2-5; 9 bases agree with TRBD2. This CDR3 is 13 amino acids long. Germline V CDR1 and CDR2: MDHEN, SYDVKM. The V and J ends lost 10 bases and 6 bases, in that order; junction bases with no gene match: 9. The CDR3 loop is CATNPSGIKTQYF. The CDR3 nucleotides read TGTGCCACCAACCCTAGCGGGATAAAGACCCAGTACTTC.

As concerns this clonotype: A much more abundant neighbour one base away suggests this may be a read error. The CDR3 loop is CASSLGDSRLGYIF. In DNA form, the CDR3 reads TGCGCCAGCAGCTTGGGGGACAGTCGGCTCGGCTACATCTTC. The V and J genes are TRBV5-1 and TRBJ1-2; 7 bases line up with TRBD1. CDR3 length: 14 amino acids. Germline-derived CDR1 and CDR2 are SGHRS and YFSETQ.

This clonotype was observed at least ten times. The chain combines TRBV5-6 with TRBJ1-2; tentative D call: TRBD1 (6 bases). CDR3 size: 14 residues. V lost 5 bases and J 3 bases, leaving 14 bases between the germline ends. Looked up from germline, CDR1 is SGHDT and CDR2 is YYEEEE. CDR3 amino acids: CASSPQGSDYGYTF. The CDR3 coding sequence is TGTGCCAGCAGTCCCCAGGGGAGCGACTATGGCTACACCTTC.

This clonotype was recorded at least ten times. This chain connects TRBV28 to TRBJ2-2; possible D gene TRBD1, 5 bases. The V end lost 3 bases, the J end lost 5 bases, and 10 bases lay between the germline ends. The germline CDR1 and CDR2 sequences are MDHEN and SYDVKM. The CDR3 sequence is 14 residues long. CDR3 region: CASSFPGLTGELFF. CDR3 in DNA: TGTGCCAGCAGTTTTCCAGGGCTGACCGGGGAGCTGTTTTTT.

This clonotype came up once. The V and J genes are TRBV28 and TRBJ1-2, with D perhaps matching TRBD1 (6 bases). CDR3 size: 16 residues. CDR1 and CDR2 (germline): MDHEN, SYDVKM. Trimming shortened V by 5 bases and J by 4 bases, and 20 bases separated the two germline ends. Written as DNA, the CDR3 is TGTGCCAGCAGTCGGGTGGGGGGCAACGCTGGCTATGGCTACACCTTC. Its protein product is CASSRVGGNAGYGYTF.

At least ten counts were recorded for this clonotype. This sequence joins TRBV7-2 and TRBJ2-2; TRBD2 is a possible D gene (6 bases). The V and J ends lost 5 bases and 1 base respectively, with 17 bases between them. Germline V gives CDR1 SGHTA, CDR2 FQGNSA. This CDR3 comprises 17 residues. CDR3 coding DNA: TGTGCCAGCAGCCTCCTGGGACTCATTTTGAACACCGGGGAGCTGTTTTTT. The encoded protein is CASSLLGLILNTGELFF.

Details on this clonotype: Being one base from a much bigger clone, this may be a read error. The rearrangement links TRBV24-1 to TRBJ1-1; the match to TRBD1 covers 7 bases. The V gene's germline CDR1 is KGHDR and CDR2 SFDVKD. CDR3 size: 17 residues. As DNA, the CDR3 is TGTGCCACCAGTTTCAGTGATCGGACCAACAGGGGCACTGAAGCTCTCTTT. This sequence encodes CATSFSDRTNRGTEALF.

V gene TRBV6-2 or TRBV6-3 combines with J gene TRBJ1-4; the D gene is possibly TRBD1 (5 bases). The V end lost 7 bases, the J end lost 7 bases, and 16 bases lay between the germline ends. The V gene's germline CDR1 is MNHEY and CDR2 SVGEGT. CDR3 length: 14 residues. CDR3 amino acids: CASNSPTQGEKLFF. The CDR3 DNA follows: TGTGCCAGCAATTCCCCGACCCAGGGTGAAAAACTGTTTTTT.

The table lists this clonotype with many counts. The chain carries TRBV29-1 and TRBJ1-5, with a weak D call TRBD1 (5 bases). Deletions cut 3 bases from V and 6 bases from J, with 12 bases between. The CDR3 is 13 residues long. Germline-derived CDR1 and CDR2 are SQVTM and ANQGSEA. The CDR3 spells CSVETGVGQPQHF. CDR3 nucleotides: TGCAGCGTTGAGACGGGGGTGGGTCAGCCCCAGCATTTT.

Concerning this clonotype itself: A much bigger clone sits one base away, suggesting this may be a read error. The V and J genes are TRBV28 and TRBJ1-3; no definite D call. Per germline, CDR1 MDHEN and CDR2 SYDVKM. The CDR3 consists of 13 residues. The CDR3 nucleotides are TGTGCCAGCAGCCCCGGCTTTGAAAGCACCGTATATTTT. Amino acids: CASSPGFESTVYF. The whole variable domain, remainder taken from reference TRBV28 and TRBJ1-3, is DVKVTQSSRYLVKRTGEKVFLECVQDMDHENMFWYRQDPGLGLRLIYFSYDVKMKEKGDIPEGYSVSREKKERFSLILESASTNQTSMYLCASSPGFESTVYFGEGSWLTVV.

The V call is TRBV29-1, the J call TRBJ2-2; 10 bases line up with TRBD2. The CDR3 contains 13 residues. The V gene end was trimmed by 5 bases and the J gene end by 6 bases; junction bases not matched to a gene: 3. CDR1 SQVTM and CDR2 ANQGSEA come from the germline V gene. The chain's CDR3 is CSVQGLAAGELFF. The CDR3 DNA sequence: TGCAGCGTTCAAGGACTAGCGGCCGGGGAGCTGTTTTTT.

The chain couples TRBV20-1 to TRBJ1-5; 9 positions match TRBD1. The V and J ends lost 0 bases and 4 bases, in that order; junction bases with no gene match: 10. The CDR3 runs to 17 residues. The germline V gene encodes CDR1 DFQATT and CDR2 SNEGSKA (reference sequence). This chain's CDR3 is CSARDNRRQGVNQPQHF. The CDR3 DNA reads as TGCAGTGCTAGAGATAATCGGAGACAGGGGGTGAATCAGCCCCAGCATTTT.

The chain uses TRBV24-1 and TRBJ2-3; 15 nucleotides align to TRBD2. The length of the CDR3 is 17 residues. Germline loops: CDR1 KGHDR, CDR2 SFDVKD. Unmatched junction bases numbered 4, after V lost 3 bases and J lost 4 bases. The CDR3 DNA is TGTGCCACCAGTGATCCGAGGACTAGCGGGAGGGCAGATACGCAGTATTTT. Its translation: CATSDPRTSGRADTQYF.

Ten or more counts support this clonotype. This chain links TRBV6-9 with TRBJ2-5; 10 nucleotides align to TRBD2. The CDR3 is 18 residues long. Germline V gives CDR1 MNHGY, CDR2 SVAAGI. V shed 3 bases and J 4 bases; nucleotides not matched to a gene: 14. This chain's CDR3 is CASSYSKTQASGRETQYF. In DNA, the CDR3 is TGTGCCAGCAGTTACTCGAAGACCCAAGCTAGCGGGAGAGAGACCCAGTACTTC.

This clonotype occurred many times. The gene calls are TRBV10-3 and TRBJ1-1; TRBD1 agrees at 8 bases. Germline V gives CDR1 ENHRY, CDR2 SYGVKD. The CDR3 is 14 residues long. Germline trimming cut 6 bases from V and 1 base from J; bases unmatched to any gene: 4. The CDR3 region has the DNA TGTGCCATCAGGAAGGACAGGGCGAACACTGAAGCTTTCTTT. Residues: CAIRKDRANTEAFF.

CDR3 region: CASSSPAQGGETQYF. The CDR3 DNA reads as TGTGCCAGCAGTTCACCTGCACAGGGGGGAGAGACCCAGTACTTC. The chain links TRBV12-3 or TRBV12-4 to TRBJ2-5; 8 nucleotides line up with TRBD1. This CDR3 region has 15 residues. Trimming took 4 bases from V and 4 from J; bases not matched to a gene: 8.